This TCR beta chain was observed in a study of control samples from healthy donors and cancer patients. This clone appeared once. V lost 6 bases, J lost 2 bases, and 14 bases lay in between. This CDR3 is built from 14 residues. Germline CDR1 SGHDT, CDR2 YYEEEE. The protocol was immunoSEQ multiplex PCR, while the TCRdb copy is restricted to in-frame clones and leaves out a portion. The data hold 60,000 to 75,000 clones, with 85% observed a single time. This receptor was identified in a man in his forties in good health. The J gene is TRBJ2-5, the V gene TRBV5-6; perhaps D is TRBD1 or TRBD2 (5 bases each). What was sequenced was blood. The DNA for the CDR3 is TGTGCCAGCAAAAGGGGACGGTATCAAGAGACCCAGTACTTC. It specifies CASKRGRYQETQYF.